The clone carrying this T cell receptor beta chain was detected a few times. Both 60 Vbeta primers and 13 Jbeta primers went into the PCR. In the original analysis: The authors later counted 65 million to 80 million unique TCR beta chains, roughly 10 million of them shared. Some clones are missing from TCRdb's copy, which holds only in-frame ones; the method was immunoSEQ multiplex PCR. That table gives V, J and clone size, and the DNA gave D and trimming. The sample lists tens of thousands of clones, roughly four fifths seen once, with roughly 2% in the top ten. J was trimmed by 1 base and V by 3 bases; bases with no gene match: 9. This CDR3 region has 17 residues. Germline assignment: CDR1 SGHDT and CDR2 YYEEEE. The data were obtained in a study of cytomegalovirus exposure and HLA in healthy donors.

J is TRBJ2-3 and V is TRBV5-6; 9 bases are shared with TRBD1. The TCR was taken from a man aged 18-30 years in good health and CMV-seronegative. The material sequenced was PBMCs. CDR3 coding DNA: TGTGCCAGCAGCTGGGGGGGACAGGGTTCGGGCACAGATACGCAGTATTTT. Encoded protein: CASSWGGQGSGTDTQYF.